This T cell receptor beta chain comes out of a study of blood T cell repertoires in COVID-19. About the research overall: Material from acute and convalescent COVID-19 was sourced from the United States, Italy and Spain. From T cells, B-cell-depleted T cells, or PBMCs came the material, which was cDNA or gDNA.

The CDR3 has 14 amino acids. The germline V and J ends were trimmed by 2 bases and 7 bases, with 14 bases remaining between them. From germline, CDR1 is MGHRA and CDR2 YSYEKL. As processed by the authors: Cell counts per sample came from amplifying reference gene primers. Assay: immunoSEQ multiplex PCR; the TCRdb copy retains only in-frame clones and omits some. D and trimming come from the DNA, and the V and J calls and clone size come from that table. The sample carries around 200,000 clones, roughly 86% recorded once. A few counts support this clone. The origin of this receptor is a man aged 65 to 79 with acute or convalescent COVID-19. The source material was peripheral blood. V gene TRBV4-1 combines with J gene TRBJ1-2; D uncertain. CDR3 sequence (DNA): TGCGCCAGCAGCCAAACCCTCGGGAGGGCTGGCTACACCTTC. Translation gives CASSQTLGRAGYTF.